These T cell receptor beta chains were read from a single sample in a study of blood T cell repertoires in COVID-19. Only in-frame clones appear in the TCRdb table, and some are missing; sequencing was by immunoSEQ multiplex PCR. The sample contains approximately 170,000 clones, 70% to 90% of which appear only once. The sequenced sample consisted of peripheral blood. Source of these receptors: a man aged 55 to 69 who had recovered from COVID-19. Both conserved end residues are trimmed from each CDR3.

v_gene: TRBV2
j_gene: TRBJ1-5
CDR3aa: ASTGQGGINQPQH

v_gene: TRBV19
j_gene: TRBJ2-5
CDR3aa: ASSMGGGPQETQY

v_gene: TRBV18
j_gene: TRBJ1-2
CDR3aa: ASSPGRQGVSGYT

v_gene: TRBV19
j_gene: TRBJ1-2
CDR3aa: ASSILDSNYGYT

v_gene: TRBV3-1/TRBV3-2
j_gene: TRBJ2-7
CDR3aa: ASSKQGLGYEQY

v_gene: TRBV7-8
j_gene: TRBJ1-1
CDR3aa: ASSPSTGGTEAF

v_gene: TRBV5-4
j_gene: TRBJ2-3
CDR3aa: ASSPGTSGAWGTDTQY

v_gene: TRBV7-2
j_gene: TRBJ1-2
CDR3aa: ASSLATANYGYT

v_gene: TRBV4-1
j_gene: TRBJ2-1
CDR3aa: ASMPDSGSYNEQF

v_gene: TRBV19
j_gene: TRBJ1-2
CDR3aa: ASSSWTGYT

v_gene: TRBV7-9
j_gene: TRBJ1-1
CDR3aa: ASSLGQRNTEAF

v_gene: TRBV7-8
j_gene: TRBJ1-1
CDR3aa: ASSLLDLRDTEAF

v_gene: TRBV27
j_gene: TRBJ2-1
CDR3aa: ASSLVFGGPSLNNEQF

v_gene: TRBV4-2
j_gene: TRBJ2-5
CDR3aa: ASSQRLAGGQETQY

v_gene: TRBV6-5
j_gene: TRBJ2-7
CDR3aa: ASRARGKSYEQY

v_gene: TRBV19
j_gene: TRBJ1-5
CDR3aa: ASSIIEAGNQPQH

v_gene: TRBV18
j_gene: TRBJ1-1
CDR3aa: ASSRTQGRGTNTEAF

v_gene: TRBV11-2
j_gene: TRBJ2-7
CDR3aa: ASSLSGGASYEQY

v_gene: TRBV7-9
j_gene: TRBJ2-2
CDR3aa: ASSSGGELF

v_gene: TRBV29-1
j_gene: TRBJ1-6
CDR3aa: SVGQPNSPLH